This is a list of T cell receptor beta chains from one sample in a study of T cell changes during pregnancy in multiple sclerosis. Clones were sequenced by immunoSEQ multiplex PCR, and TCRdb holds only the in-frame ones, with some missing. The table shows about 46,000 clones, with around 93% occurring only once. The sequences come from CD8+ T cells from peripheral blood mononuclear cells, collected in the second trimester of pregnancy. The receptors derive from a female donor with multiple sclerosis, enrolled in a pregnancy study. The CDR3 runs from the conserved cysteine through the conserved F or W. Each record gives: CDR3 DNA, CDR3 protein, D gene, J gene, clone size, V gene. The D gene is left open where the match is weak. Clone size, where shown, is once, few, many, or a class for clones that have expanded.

CDR3nt: TGTGCCTGGAGTGTAGAGCGGGGGAATGAGCAGTTCTTC
CDR3aa: CAWSVERGNEQFF
d_gene: TRBD2
j_gene: TRBJ2-1
abundance: NA
v_gene: TRBV30

CDR3nt: TGTGCCAGCAGCACGGGACTACCTCCGGAGGAGCAGTACTTC
CDR3aa: CASSTGLPPEEQYF
d_gene: TRBD2
j_gene: TRBJ2-7
abundance: NA
v_gene: TRBV6-5

CDR3nt: TGTGCCAGCAGGGTAGCGGGGTCCAGCACAGATACGCAGTATTTT
CDR3aa: CASRVAGSSTDTQYF
d_gene: TRBD2
j_gene: TRBJ2-3
abundance: NA
v_gene: TRBV6-5

CDR3nt: TGTGCCAGTAGTATAGACCGGGGGGCATACAATGAGCAGTTCTTC
CDR3aa: CASSIDRGAYNEQFF
d_gene: NA
j_gene: TRBJ2-1
abundance: NA
v_gene: TRBV19

CDR3nt: TGTGCCAGTAGTGCGGGGACGCCCTACGAGCAGTACTTC
CDR3aa: CASSAGTPYEQYF
d_gene: NA
j_gene: TRBJ2-7
abundance: NA
v_gene: TRBV19

CDR3nt: TGTGCCAGCAGCGCCTTGACAGGGGGCACTGAAGCTTTCTTT
CDR3aa: CASSALTGGTEAFF
d_gene: TRBD1
j_gene: TRBJ1-1
abundance: NA
v_gene: TRBV7-6

CDR3nt: TGTGCCAGCAGCCGCTCACAGGGGGCGGGTTCACCCCTCCACTTT
CDR3aa: CASSRSQGAGSPLHF
d_gene: TRBD1
j_gene: TRBJ1-6
abundance: once
v_gene: TRBV6-5

CDR3nt: TGTGCCAGCAGCATCCCGATAACAAACACCGGGGAGCTGTTTTTT
CDR3aa: CASSIPITNTGELFF
d_gene: NA
j_gene: TRBJ2-2
abundance: few
v_gene: TRBV11-2

CDR3nt: TGTGCCAGCAGTTCCACGACAGGGGGCTTTACCGGGGAGCTGTTTTTT
CDR3aa: CASSSTTGGFTGELFF
d_gene: TRBD1
j_gene: TRBJ2-2
abundance: NA
v_gene: TRBV27

CDR3nt: TGTGCCAGCGGAGCCCACTTGGCAGATACGCAGTATTTT
CDR3aa: CASGAHLADTQYF
d_gene: NA
j_gene: TRBJ2-3
abundance: NA
v_gene: TRBV27

CDR3nt: TGCGCCAGCAGCCAGGACAGGTCGAACACTGAAGCTTTCTTT
CDR3aa: CASSQDRSNTEAFF
d_gene: TRBD1
j_gene: TRBJ1-1
abundance: NA
v_gene: TRBV4-3

CDR3nt: TGTGCCAGCAGCAAAGTACGCCCCGTCGGTTCCCAGAACACTGAAGCTTTCTTT
CDR3aa: CASSKVRPVGSQNTEAFF
d_gene: NA
j_gene: TRBJ1-1
abundance: NA
v_gene: TRBV21-1

CDR3nt: TGTGCCAGCAGCTTCGTGCCAGGTGGGACCGGGGAGCTGTTTTTT
CDR3aa: CASSFVPGGTGELFF
d_gene: NA
j_gene: TRBJ2-2
abundance: NA
v_gene: TRBV11-1

CDR3nt: TGTGCCAGCAGCTTAAACCCCTTCCTGCCAGGGGGCGAGTGGGGGGTAGATACGCAGTATTTT
CDR3aa: CASSLNPFLPGGEWGVDTQYF
d_gene: TRBD1
j_gene: TRBJ2-3
abundance: NA
v_gene: TRBV7-3

CDR3nt: TGTGCCAGCAGTGGTACTAGCTTCCACGAGCAGTACTTC
CDR3aa: CASSGTSFHEQYF
d_gene: NA
j_gene: TRBJ2-7
abundance: NA
v_gene: TRBV2

CDR3nt: TGTGCCAGCAGCTTAGGGGGGGAGACAGATACGCAGTATTTT
CDR3aa: CASSLGGETDTQYF
d_gene: NA
j_gene: TRBJ2-3
abundance: once
v_gene: TRBV7-6

CDR3nt: TGTGCCAGCAGCTTAGGCGGGGTACTCGACAATGAGCAGTTCTTC
CDR3aa: CASSLGGVLDNEQFF
d_gene: NA
j_gene: TRBJ2-1
abundance: NA
v_gene: TRBV7-3

CDR3nt: TGTGCCAGCAGCTTCCGAAAGAGCAGGCCGATGAACACTGAAGCTTTCTTT
CDR3aa: CASSFRKSRPMNTEAFF
d_gene: NA
j_gene: TRBJ1-1
abundance: few
v_gene: TRBV7-2

CDR3nt: TGTGCCAGCAGCGCGCCGGGATTCGGGCAGTTCTTC
CDR3aa: CASSAPGFGQFF
d_gene: NA
j_gene: TRBJ2-1
abundance: NA
v_gene: TRBV7-2

CDR3nt: TGTGCCAGTAGTATAGGGGCAGCTTACGAGCAGTACTTC
CDR3aa: CASSIGAAYEQYF
d_gene: NA
j_gene: TRBJ2-7
abundance: NA
v_gene: TRBV19